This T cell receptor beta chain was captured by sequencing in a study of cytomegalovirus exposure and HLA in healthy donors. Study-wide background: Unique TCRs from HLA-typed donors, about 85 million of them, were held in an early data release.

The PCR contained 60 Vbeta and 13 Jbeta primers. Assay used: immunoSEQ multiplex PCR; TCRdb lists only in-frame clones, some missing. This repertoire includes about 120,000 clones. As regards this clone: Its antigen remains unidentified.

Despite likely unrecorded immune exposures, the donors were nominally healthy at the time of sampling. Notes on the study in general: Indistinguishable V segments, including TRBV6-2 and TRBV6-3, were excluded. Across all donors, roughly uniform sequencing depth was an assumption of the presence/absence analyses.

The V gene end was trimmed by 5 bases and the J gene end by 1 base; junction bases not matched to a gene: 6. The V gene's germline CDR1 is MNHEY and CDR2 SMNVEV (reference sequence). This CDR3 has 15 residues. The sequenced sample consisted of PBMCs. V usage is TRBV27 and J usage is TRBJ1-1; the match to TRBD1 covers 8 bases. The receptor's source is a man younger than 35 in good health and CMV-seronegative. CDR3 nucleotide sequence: TGTGCCAGCAGTGAGGGTACAGGGGGGAACACTGAAGCTTTCTTT. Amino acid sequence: CASSEGTGGNTEAFF.